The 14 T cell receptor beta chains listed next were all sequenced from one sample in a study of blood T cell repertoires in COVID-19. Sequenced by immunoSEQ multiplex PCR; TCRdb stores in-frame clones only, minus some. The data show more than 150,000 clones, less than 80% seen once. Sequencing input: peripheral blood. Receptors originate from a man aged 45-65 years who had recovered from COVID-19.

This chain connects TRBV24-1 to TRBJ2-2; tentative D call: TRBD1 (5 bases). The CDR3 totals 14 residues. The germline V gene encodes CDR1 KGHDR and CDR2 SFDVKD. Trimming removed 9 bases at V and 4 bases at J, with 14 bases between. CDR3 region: CATQDKGVTGELFF. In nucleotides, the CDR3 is TGTGCCACCCAGGACAAGGGCGTCACCGGGGAGCTGTTTTTT.

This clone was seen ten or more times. The CDR3 sequence is CASSSGLAGEYEQYF. The CDR3 nucleotides read TGTGCCAGCAGCTCGGGACTAGCGGGAGAGTACGAGCAGTACTTC. This sequence joins TRBV28 and TRBJ2-7; 14 bases map to TRBD2. This CDR3 spans 15 amino acids. Per the germline V gene, CDR1 is MDHEN and CDR2 is SYDVKM. Losses at the gene ends were 6 bases for V and 4 bases for J; bases not matched to a gene: 5.

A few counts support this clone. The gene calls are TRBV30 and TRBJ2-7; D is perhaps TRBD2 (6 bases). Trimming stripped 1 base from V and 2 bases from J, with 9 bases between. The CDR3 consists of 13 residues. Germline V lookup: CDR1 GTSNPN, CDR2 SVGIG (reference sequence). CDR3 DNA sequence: TGTGCCTGGAGTGCGGGACTGCCCTACGAGCAGTACTTC. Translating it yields CAWSAGLPYEQYF.

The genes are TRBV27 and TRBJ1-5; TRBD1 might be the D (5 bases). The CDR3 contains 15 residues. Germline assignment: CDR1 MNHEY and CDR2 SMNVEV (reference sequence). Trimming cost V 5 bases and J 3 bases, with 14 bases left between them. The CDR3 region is CASSVNAGINQPQHF. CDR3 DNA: TGTGCCAGCAGTGTTAACGCAGGGATCAATCAGCCCCAGCATTTT.

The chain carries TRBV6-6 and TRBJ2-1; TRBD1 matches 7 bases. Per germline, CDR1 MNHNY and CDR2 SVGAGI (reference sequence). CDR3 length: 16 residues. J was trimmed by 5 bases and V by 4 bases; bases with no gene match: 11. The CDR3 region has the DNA TGTGCCAGCAGTTCTACCATCGGGCAGGGGGACAATGAGCAGTTCTTC. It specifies CASSSTIGQGDNEQFF.

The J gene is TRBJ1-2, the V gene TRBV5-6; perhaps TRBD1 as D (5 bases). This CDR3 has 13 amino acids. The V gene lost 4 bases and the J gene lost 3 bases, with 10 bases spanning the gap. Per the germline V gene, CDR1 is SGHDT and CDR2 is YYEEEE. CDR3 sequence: CASSRGLDYGYTF. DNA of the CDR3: TGTGCCAGCAGCCGGGGACTGGACTATGGCTACACCTTC.

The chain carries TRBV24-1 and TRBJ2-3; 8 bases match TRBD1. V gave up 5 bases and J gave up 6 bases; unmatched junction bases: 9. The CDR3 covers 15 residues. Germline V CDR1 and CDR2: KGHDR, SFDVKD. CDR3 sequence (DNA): TGTGCCACCAGTGCCCCTGGCAGGGGGCGCGATACGCAGTATTTT. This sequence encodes CATSAPGRGRDTQYF.

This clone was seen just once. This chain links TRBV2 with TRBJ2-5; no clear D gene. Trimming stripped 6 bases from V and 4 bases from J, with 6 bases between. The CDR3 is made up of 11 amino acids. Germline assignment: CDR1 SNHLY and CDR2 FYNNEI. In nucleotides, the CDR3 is TGTGCCAGCAGAACAGCAGAGACCCAGTACTTC. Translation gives CASRTAETQYF.

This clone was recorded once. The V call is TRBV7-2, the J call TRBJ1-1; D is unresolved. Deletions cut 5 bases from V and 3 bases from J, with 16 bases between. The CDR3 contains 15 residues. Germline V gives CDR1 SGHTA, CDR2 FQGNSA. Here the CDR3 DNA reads TGTGCCAGCAGCCCATCGGCGGCGGGGTACACTGAAGCTTTCTTT. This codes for CASSPSAAGYTEAFF.

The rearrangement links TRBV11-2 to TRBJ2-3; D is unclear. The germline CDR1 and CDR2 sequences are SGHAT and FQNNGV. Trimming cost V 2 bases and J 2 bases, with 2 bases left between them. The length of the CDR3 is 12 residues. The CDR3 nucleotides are TGTGCCAGCAGCTTATACACAGATACGCAGTATTTT. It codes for CASSLYTDTQYF.

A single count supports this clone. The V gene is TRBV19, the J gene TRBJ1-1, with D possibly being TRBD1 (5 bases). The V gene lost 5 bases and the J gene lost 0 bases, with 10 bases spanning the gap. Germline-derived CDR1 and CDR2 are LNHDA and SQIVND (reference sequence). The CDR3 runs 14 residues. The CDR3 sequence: CASSHRPMNTEAFF. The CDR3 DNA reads TGTGCCAGTAGTCACAGGCCCATGAACACTGAAGCTTTCTTT. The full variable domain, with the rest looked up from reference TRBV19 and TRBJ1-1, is DGGITQSPKYLFRKEGQNVTLSCEQNLNHDAMYWYRQDPGQGLRLIYYSQIVNDFQKGDIAEGYSVSREKKESFPLTVTSAQKNPTAFYLCASSHRPMNTEAFFGQGTRLTVV.

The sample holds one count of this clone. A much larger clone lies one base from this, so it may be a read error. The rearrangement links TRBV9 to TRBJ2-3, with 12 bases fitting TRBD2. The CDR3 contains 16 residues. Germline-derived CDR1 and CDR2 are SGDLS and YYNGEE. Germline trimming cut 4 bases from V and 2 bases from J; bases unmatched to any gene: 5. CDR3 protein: CASSSGLAGITDTQYF. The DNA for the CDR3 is TGTGCCAGCAGCTCTGGACTAGCGGGAATCACAGATACGCAGTATTTT.

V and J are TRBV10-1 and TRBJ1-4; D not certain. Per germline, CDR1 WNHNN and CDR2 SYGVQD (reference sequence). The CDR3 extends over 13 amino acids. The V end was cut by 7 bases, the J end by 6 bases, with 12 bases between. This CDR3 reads CASTPKRDEKLFF. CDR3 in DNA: TGCGCCAGCACCCCGAAGAGGGATGAAAAACTGTTTTTT.

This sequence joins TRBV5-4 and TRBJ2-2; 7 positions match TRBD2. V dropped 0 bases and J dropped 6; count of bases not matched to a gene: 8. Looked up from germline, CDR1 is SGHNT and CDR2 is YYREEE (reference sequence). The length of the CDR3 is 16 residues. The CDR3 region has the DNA TGTGCCAGCAGCTTGGGGGTGGGAGGGCCGTCCGGGGAGCTGTTTTTT. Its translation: CASSLGVGGPSGELFF.